One and the same sample provided the 13 T cell receptor beta chains below, sequenced in a study of T cells after yellow fever vaccination. TCRdb used MiXCR to reprocess the 5' RACE reads, holding one entry per CDR3 protein. The data show under 600,000 distinct CDR3 sequences, 20% to 25% seen once. Sequenced material: PBMCs, taken roughly 23 days after the first yellow fever vaccination. The source of these receptors is a man younger than 30 who received the YFV17D yellow fever vaccine.

This chain connects TRBV18 to TRBJ1-5, with D perhaps matching TRBD1 (5 bases). CDR1 is KGHSH, CDR2 LQKENI, per germline. V was pared by 6 bases and J by 6 bases, with 18 bases between. The CDR3 spans 15 residues. CDR3: CASSLGTGFTQPQHF. The DNA of the CDR3 is TGTGCCAGCTCTCTCGGGACCGGGTTTACTCAGCCCCAGCATTTT.

The chain couples TRBV7-6 to TRBJ2-3; TRBD2 agrees at 9 bases. This CDR3 has 16 residues. V was clipped by 5 bases and J by 6 bases; unmatched bases: 12. Germline lookup yields CDR1 SGHVS and CDR2 FNYEAQ. CDR3 in amino acids: CASSPFPSGATDTQYF. CDR3 coding DNA: TGTGCCAGCAGCCCCTTCCCTAGCGGGGCCACTGATACGCAGTATTTT.

The V and J genes are TRBV6-2 or TRBV6-3 and TRBJ1-2; 8 bases are shared with TRBD1. The V gene's germline CDR1 is MNHEY and CDR2 SVGEGT. V shed 4 bases and J 8 bases; nucleotides not matched to a gene: 9. The CDR3 runs to 14 residues. CDR3 amino acids: CASSFRGPPEGYTF. In DNA form, the CDR3 reads TGTGCCAGCAGTTTCAGGGGGCCTCCGGAAGGCTACACCTTC.

This clonotype has a handful of counts. The rearrangement links TRBV7-6 to TRBJ2-2; TRBD2 is a possible D gene (5 bases). The V end was cut by 5 bases, the J end by 5 bases, with 12 bases between. From germline, CDR1 is SGHVS and CDR2 FNYEAQ. This CDR3 comprises 14 residues. The CDR3 DNA sequence: TGTGCCAGCAGCCCAGCGCGGGCGACCGGGGAGCTGTTTTTT. This gives the protein CASSPARATGELFF. The complete variable domain, with remaining parts taken from reference TRBV7-6 and TRBJ2-2, reads GAGVSQSPRYKVTKRGQDVALRCDPISGHVSLYWYRQALGQGPEFLTYFNYEAQQDKSGLPNDRFSAERPEGSISTLTIQRTEQRDSAMYRCASSPARATGELFFGEGSRLTVL.

The sample holds a few counts of this clonotype. The chain employs TRBV19 and TRBJ1-1, with D hard to call. CDR1 LNHDA and CDR2 SQIVND come from the germline V gene (reference sequence). The CDR3 covers 13 residues. V was cut by 3 bases and J by 1 base, with 6 bases left in between. This CDR3 reads CASSILQNTEAFF. As DNA, the CDR3 is TGTGCCAGTAGTATCTTACAGAACACTGAAGCTTTCTTT.

The chain joins TRBV5-1 to TRBJ2-2; TRBD1 might be the D (5 bases). V was clipped by 1 base and J by 1 base, with 8 bases between them. The germline CDR1 and CDR2 sequences are SGHRS and YFSETQ. This CDR3 has 15 residues. CDR3 coding DNA: TGCGCCAGCAGCTTGCTGCAGGGGAACACCGGGGAGCTGTTTTTT. Residues: CASSLLQGNTGELFF.

The V and J genes are TRBV9 and TRBJ2-1; a possible D gene is TRBD2 (6 bases). Germline CDR1 SGDLS, CDR2 YYNGEE. Trimming stripped 3 bases from V and 4 bases from J, with 11 bases between. This CDR3 region has 14 residues. For the CDR3, the DNA is TGTGCCAGCAGCGGTTGGGGGACTTACAATGAGCAGTTCTTC. The encoded protein is CASSGWGTYNEQFF.

The V gene is TRBV7-2, the J gene TRBJ1-2; TRBD1 is a possible D gene (6 bases). The CDR3 covers 14 residues. From germline, CDR1 is SGHTA and CDR2 FQGNSA. The V end lost 5 bases, the J end lost 8 bases, and 18 bases lay between the germline ends. The CDR3 DNA follows: TGTGCCAGCAGCCCTACCCGGACAGCGGGGGGCTACACCTTC. Translation: CASSPTRTAGGYTF.

The chain couples TRBV3-1 to TRBJ2-2, with 13 bases identical to TRBD2. The ends lost 8 bases at V and 7 bases at J; junction bases unmatched: 10. The CDR3 spans 16 residues. Germline V gene sequence: CDR1 LGHDT, CDR2 YNNKEL (reference sequence). CDR3 region: CASGLLAGGRIGELFF. The CDR3 DNA reads as TGTGCCAGCGGATTACTAGCGGGGGGGCGGATCGGGGAGCTGTTTTTT.

The rearrangement joins TRBV27 to TRBJ1-5; 8 bases are a match to TRBD1. The CDR3 extends over 14 amino acids. Looked up from germline, CDR1 is MNHEY and CDR2 is SMNVEV (reference sequence). Losses at the gene ends were 5 bases for V and 7 bases for J; bases not matched to a gene: 7. CDR3 DNA: TGTGCCAGCAGTACCGACAGGGGCCGACAGCCCCAGCATTTT. It specifies CASSTDRGRQPQHF.

This clonotype was detected a few times. This rearrangement joins TRBV7-7 to TRBJ2-3; 7 bases are shared with TRBD2. The ends lost 6 bases at V and 5 bases at J; junction bases unmatched: 8. The germline V gene encodes CDR1 SSHAT and CDR2 FNYEAQ (reference sequence). This CDR3 spans 14 amino acids. Here the CDR3 reads CASSKTGGIDTQYF. The CDR3 DNA reads as TGTGCCAGCAGTAAAACGGGGGGAATAGATACGCAGTATTTT.

The V and J genes are TRBV3-1 and TRBJ2-3; 7 bases map to TRBD1. From germline, CDR1 is LGHDT and CDR2 YNNKEL (reference sequence). Losses at the gene ends were 1 base for V and 2 bases for J; bases not matched to a gene: 6. The CDR3 totals 16 residues. CDR3 nucleotides: TGTGCCAGCAGCCAAGTCCCGGGACAGATCACAGATACGCAGTATTTT. Its protein product is CASSQVPGQITDTQYF.

In its sample, this clonotype was seen a few times. CDR3 sequence reads: CASSFFSGPRSGDTQYF. CDR3 DNA sequence: TGTGCCAGCAGCTTTTTTTCAGGGCCACGGTCGGGAGATACGCAGTATTTT. V gene TRBV7-2 combines with J gene TRBJ2-3; tentative D call: TRBD1 (5 bases). The V gene's germline CDR1 is SGHTA and CDR2 FQGNSA. The V end lost 3 bases, the J end lost 5 bases, and 21 bases lay between the germline ends. This CDR3 is built from 17 residues. The full variable domain, in which reference TRBV7-2 and TRBJ2-3 provide the parts outside the CDR3, is GAGVSQSPSNKVTEKGKDVELRCDPISGHTALYWYRQSLGQGLEFLIYFQGNSAPDKSGLPSDRFSAERTGGSVSTLTIQRTQQEDSAVYLCASSFFSGPRSGDTQYFGPGTRLTVL.